Listed below are T cell receptor beta chains from one sample, sequenced in a study of molecular identifiers for immune sequencing clone quantification. TCRdb re-analysed the PCR reads in MiXCR, keeping a single row per CDR3 protein. The table has about 510,000 distinct CDR3 sequences, 25% seen once. Sequenced input: naive CD8+ T cells from blood, with Jurkat cell RNA spiked in. The source is a human donor in good health. Some libraries in this study had Jurkat cell RNA spiked in. Each CDR3 is given with its conserved first and last residue. Fields, in order: clone size, V gene, D gene, J gene, CDR3 DNA, CDR3 protein. A D gene is named only where the DNA matches it firmly. Clone size, where shown, is once, few, many, or a class for clones that have expanded.

size: .
V: TRBV10-3
D: TRBD1
J: TRBJ2-7
DNA: TGTGCCATCAGAAGAGCTACCGGGACAGGGTTTCAGGACGAGCAGTACTTC
CDR3: CAIRRATGTGFQDEQYF

size: .
V: TRBV9
D: .
J: TRBJ2-3
DNA: TGTGCCAGCAGCGTAGCGGGGATCACAGATACGCAGTATTTT
CDR3: CASSVAGITDTQYF

size: few
V: TRBV19
D: .
J: TRBJ1-3
DNA: TGTGCCAGCTCCAGGGGACCTCCTGGAAACACCATATATTTT
CDR3: CASSRGPPGNTIYF

size: many
V: TRBV7-9
D: .
J: TRBJ2-7
DNA: TGTGCCAGCAGCCCCACACGGGGCAGGGCCCACGAGCAGTACTTC
CDR3: CASSPTRGRAHEQYF

size: .
V: TRBV4-3
D: .
J: TRBJ1-2
DNA: TGCGCCAGCAGCCAAGGGAGGGGGGGCTATGGCTACACCTTC
CDR3: CASSQGRGGYGYTF

size: .
V: TRBV19
D: TRBD1
J: TRBJ1-5
DNA: TGTGCCAGTATGGGTATGGCAGGGGGCAAAGATCAGCCCCAGCATTTT
CDR3: CASMGMAGGKDQPQHF

size: few
V: TRBV6-1
D: TRBD1
J: TRBJ1-2
DNA: TGTGCCAGCAGGGGGGACAGTCTCTATGGCTACACCTTC
CDR3: CASRGDSLYGYTF

size: many
V: TRBV30
D: .
J: TRBJ2-1
DNA: TGTGCCTGGAGTGTACTGATTTACAATGAGCAGTTCTTC
CDR3: CAWSVLIYNEQFF

size: few
V: TRBV4-1
D: .
J: TRBJ1-5
DNA: TGCGCCAGCAGCCCCCGGGAGGCCGGCAATCAGCCCCAGCATTTT
CDR3: CASSPREAGNQPQHF

size: many
V: TRBV7-2
D: .
J: TRBJ2-4
DNA: TGTGCCAGCAGACCAGAACTGAGCAAAAACATTCAGTACTTC
CDR3: CASRPELSKNIQYF

size: many
V: TRBV21-1
D: .
J: TRBJ2-5
DNA: TGTGCCAGCAGCAAATTCGCGACTAGCGGGAATCTGGGTGAGACCCAGTACTTC
CDR3: CASSKFATSGNLGETQYF

size: .
V: TRBV28
D: .
J: TRBJ2-7
DNA: TGTGCCAGCAGTTTAGTAGGACACAACCTCCACTCCTACGAGCAGTACTTC
CDR3: CASSLVGHNLHSYEQYF

size: .
V: TRBV5-6
D: .
J: TRBJ2-7
DNA: TGTGCCAGCAGCTTGGAGGGGCCCATCAATTTCTACGAGCAGTACTTC
CDR3: CASSLEGPINFYEQYF

size: .
V: TRBV12-3/TRBV12-4
D: .
J: TRBJ2-1
DNA: TGTGCCAGCAGTATTGGTGGGCCCTACAATGAGCAGTTCTTC
CDR3: CASSIGGPYNEQFF

size: many
V: TRBV6-5
D: TRBD1
J: TRBJ1-1
DNA: TGTGCCAGCAGTTACGGGACAGGGATAAAGAACACTGAAGCTTTCTTT
CDR3: CASSYGTGIKNTEAFF

size: .
V: TRBV24-1
D: TRBD2
J: TRBJ2-1
DNA: TGTGCCACCAGTGATCACCCAAGACTAGCGGGCCCCTGGGAGTACAATGAGCAGTTCTTC
CDR3: CATSDHPRLAGPWEYNEQFF

size: .
V: TRBV13
D: .
J: TRBJ1-2
DNA: TGTGCCAGCAGCTTTGACAGGTCCCGCTACACCTTC
CDR3: CASSFDRSRYTF

size: .
V: TRBV28
D: .
J: TRBJ1-1
DNA: TGTGCCAGCAGCCAAAGGGTTTGGGGGGGAGTGCGGGAGGACACTGAAGCTTTCTTT
CDR3: CASSQRVWGGVREDTEAFF

size: few
V: TRBV12-3/TRBV12-4
D: TRBD1
J: TRBJ2-7
DNA: TGTGCCAGCAGTTCACTTGGGACAGGGATCCACGAGCAGTACTTC
CDR3: CASSSLGTGIHEQYF

size: few
V: TRBV11-2
D: .
J: TRBJ1-4
DNA: TGTGCCAGCAGCGTAGATGGTGGCAGCCTAAATGAAAAACTGTTTTTT
CDR3: CASSVDGGSLNEKLFF

size: .
V: TRBV15
D: TRBD2
J: TRBJ2-1
DNA: TGTGCCACCAGCGGAGAGAGGGGGGAACTAGCGGGACCCTACAATGAGCAGTTCTTC
CDR3: CATSGERGELAGPYNEQFF

size: .
V: TRBV27
D: .
J: TRBJ1-1
DNA: TGTGCCAGCAGTTTAGTTCCGAACAAACAAGCTGAAGCTTTCTTT
CDR3: CASSLVPNKQAEAFF

size: few
V: TRBV9
D: .
J: TRBJ2-2
DNA: TGTGCCAGCAGCCCCCCTGCGCGGGACCTCACCGGGGAGCTGTTTTTT
CDR3: CASSPPARDLTGELFF

size: .
V: TRBV7-9
D: .
J: TRBJ2-2
DNA: TGTGCCAGCAGCTTAGGTACTCCCTGGCAACTGTTTTTT
CDR3: CASSLGTPWQLFF

size: many
V: TRBV12-5
D: TRBD1
J: TRBJ2-1
DNA: TGTGCTAGTGGTTTGGTAGAGACAGGGGGCCCTAATGAGCAGTTCTTC
CDR3: CASGLVETGGPNEQFF

size: .
V: TRBV12-3/TRBV12-4
D: TRBD1
J: TRBJ2-1
DNA: TGTGCCAGCAGACCGGGACAGAGATACAATGAGCAGTTCTTC
CDR3: CASRPGQRYNEQFF

size: many
V: TRBV14
D: .
J: TRBJ2-5
DNA: TGTGCCAGCAGCGACCCCCGTTTTTATGCCCAGTACTTC
CDR3: CASSDPRFYAQYF

size: .
V: TRBV28
D: .
J: TRBJ2-1
DNA: TGTGCCAGCAGTTTTAGGGGCCCTTCCTACAATGAGCAGTTCTTC
CDR3: CASSFRGPSYNEQFF

size: few
V: TRBV18
D: TRBD2
J: TRBJ2-1
DNA: TGTGCCAGCTCACCTTATAGCGGGGGGGCCTACAATGAGCAGTTCTTC
CDR3: CASSPYSGGAYNEQFF

size: .
V: TRBV28
D: .
J: TRBJ2-3
DNA: TGTGCCAGCAGCCTTTCCGCAGCAAACACAGATACGCAGTATTTT
CDR3: CASSLSAANTDTQYF

size: few
V: TRBV29-1
D: .
J: TRBJ2-7
DNA: TGCAGCGTTGAAGGTGGCGGAGGCTACGAGCAGTACTTC
CDR3: CSVEGGGGYEQYF

size: few
V: TRBV2
D: TRBD1
J: TRBJ1-5
DNA: TGTGCCAGCAGTGTTCCGGGACAGGCACAGCCCCAGCATTTT
CDR3: CASSVPGQAQPQHF

size: .
V: TRBV7-8
D: .
J: TRBJ1-5
DNA: TGTGCCAGCAGCTTAGCGTTCGCAGGTACGAGGGGCAATCAGCCCCAGCATTTT
CDR3: CASSLAFAGTRGNQPQHF

size: many
V: TRBV29-1
D: .
J: TRBJ1-2
DNA: TGCAGCATTATAACCCGGGAGCGAGGTGGCTACACCTTC
CDR3: CSIITRERGGYTF

size: .
V: TRBV19
D: .
J: TRBJ2-1
DNA: TGTGCCAGTAGTATTCCGGGAGTGGTTTTCAATGAGCAGTTCTTC
CDR3: CASSIPGVVFNEQFF

size: few
V: TRBV7-7
D: .
J: TRBJ2-3
DNA: TGTGCCAGCAGCACGGGGAGCGGAGATACGCAGTATTTT
CDR3: CASSTGSGDTQYF

size: many
V: TRBV4-1
D: .
J: TRBJ2-7
DNA: TGCGCCAGCAGCCAGATAGGGGGGGTCGGCGAGCAGTACTTC
CDR3: CASSQIGGVGEQYF

size: few
V: TRBV5-6
D: .
J: TRBJ1-2
DNA: TGTGCCAGCAGCTCCCCGTCAGACATGACTAACTATGGCTACACCTTC
CDR3: CASSSPSDMTNYGYTF

size: few
V: TRBV12-3/TRBV12-4
D: .
J: TRBJ1-5
DNA: TGTGCCAGCAGTTTAGCCGGAAACAATCAGCCCCAGCATTTT
CDR3: CASSLAGNNQPQHF

size: many
V: TRBV5-1
D: .
J: TRBJ2-3
DNA: TGCGCCAGCAGCGGGACTGCGGCCGGGGATACGCAGTATTTT
CDR3: CASSGTAAGDTQYF